This paragraph covers one T cell receptor (beta chain) sequence. Its antigen is unknown. This sample is drawn from a study of shared clonotypes between healthy human individuals. As for the study in general: Sampling drew on donors who were a couple of women and a few men aged 18 to 49. CD4 naive and memory got three plates each, CD8 naive two, CD8 memory one. Study-wide results and limits: Roughly 5% of naive CD4 clonotypes were shared across a few donors.

CCR7-negative CD45RA+ TemRA cells were pooled with CD45RO+ cells for CD8 memory. Deletions cut 1 base from V and 3 bases from J, with 12 bases between. Germline assignment: CDR1 SEHNR and CDR2 FQNEAQ (reference sequence). This CDR3 comprises 16 residues. Assay: immunoSEQ multiplex PCR; the TCRdb copy retains only in-frame clones and omits some. The sample lists roughly 660,000 clones, about nine tenths occurring once. The sequence derives from a man younger than 30 in good health. Some clones in this sample may be carry-over from other donors' samples. Sequenced input: memory CD8+ T cells from PBMCs. The subset was: CD45RO+ cells pooled with CCR7-negative TemRA cells. The V and J genes are TRBV7-9 and TRBJ1-4, with D unresolved. Written as DNA, the CDR3 is TGTGCCAGCAGCTTAGTTGGGTCGGGGTCTAATGAAAAACTGTTTTTT. Protein sequence: CASSLVGSGSNEKLFF.